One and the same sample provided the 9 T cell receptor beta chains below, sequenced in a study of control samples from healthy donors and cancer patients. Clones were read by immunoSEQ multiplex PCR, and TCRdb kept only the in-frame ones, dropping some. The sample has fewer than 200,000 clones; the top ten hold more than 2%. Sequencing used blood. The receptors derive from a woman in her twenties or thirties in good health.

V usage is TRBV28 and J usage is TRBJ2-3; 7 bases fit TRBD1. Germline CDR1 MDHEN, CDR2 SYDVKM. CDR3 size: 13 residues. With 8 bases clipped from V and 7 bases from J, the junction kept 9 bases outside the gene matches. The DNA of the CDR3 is TGTGCCAGCGAAGACAGGGTCCTGAATACGCAGTATTTT. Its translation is CASEDRVLNTQYF.

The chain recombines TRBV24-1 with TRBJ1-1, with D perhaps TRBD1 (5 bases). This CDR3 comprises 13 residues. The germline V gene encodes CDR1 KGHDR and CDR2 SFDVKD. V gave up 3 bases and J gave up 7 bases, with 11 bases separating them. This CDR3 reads CATSDGALGEAFF. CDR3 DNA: TGTGCCACCAGTGATGGGGCACTTGGTGAAGCTTTCTTT.

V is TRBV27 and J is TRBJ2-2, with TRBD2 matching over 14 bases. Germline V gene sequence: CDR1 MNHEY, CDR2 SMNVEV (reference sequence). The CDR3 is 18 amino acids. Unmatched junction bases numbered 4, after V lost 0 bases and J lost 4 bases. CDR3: CASSLSAGLAGGTGELFF. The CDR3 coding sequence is TGTGCCAGCAGTTTATCGGCCGGACTAGCGGGGGGCACCGGGGAGCTGTTTTTT.

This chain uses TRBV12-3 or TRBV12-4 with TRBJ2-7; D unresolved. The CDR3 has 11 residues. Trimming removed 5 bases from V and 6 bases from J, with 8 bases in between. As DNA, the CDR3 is TGTGCCAGCAGTCTCAGAGGCGAGCAGTACTTC. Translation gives CASSLRGEQYF.

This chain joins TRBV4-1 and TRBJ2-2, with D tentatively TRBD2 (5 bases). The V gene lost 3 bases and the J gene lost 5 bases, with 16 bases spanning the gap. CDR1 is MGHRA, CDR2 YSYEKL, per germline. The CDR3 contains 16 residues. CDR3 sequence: CASSQPGLGGTGELFF. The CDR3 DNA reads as TGCGCCAGCAGCCAGCCCGGGCTCGGAGGTACCGGGGAGCTGTTTTTT.

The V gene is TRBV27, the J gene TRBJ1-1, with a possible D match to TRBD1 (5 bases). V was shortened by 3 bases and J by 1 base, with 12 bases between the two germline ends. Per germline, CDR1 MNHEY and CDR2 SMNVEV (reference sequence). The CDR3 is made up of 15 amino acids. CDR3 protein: CASSLTAWANTEAFF. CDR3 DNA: TGTGCCAGCAGTTTGACAGCATGGGCGAACACTGAAGCTTTCTTT.

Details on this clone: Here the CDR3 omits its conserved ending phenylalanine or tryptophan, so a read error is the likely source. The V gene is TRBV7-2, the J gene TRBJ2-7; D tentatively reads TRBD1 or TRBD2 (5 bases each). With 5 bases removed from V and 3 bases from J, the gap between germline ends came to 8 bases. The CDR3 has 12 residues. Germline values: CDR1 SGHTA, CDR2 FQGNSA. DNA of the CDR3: TGTGCCAGCAGCCCTGGGGGCTACGAGCAGTACCTC. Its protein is CASSPGGYEQYL.

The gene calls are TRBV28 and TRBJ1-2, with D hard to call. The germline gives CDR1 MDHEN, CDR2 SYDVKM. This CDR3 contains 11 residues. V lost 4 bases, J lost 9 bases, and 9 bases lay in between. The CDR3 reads CASSSGRSYTF. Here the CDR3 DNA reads TGTGCCAGCAGTTCAGGACGGAGCTACACCTTC.

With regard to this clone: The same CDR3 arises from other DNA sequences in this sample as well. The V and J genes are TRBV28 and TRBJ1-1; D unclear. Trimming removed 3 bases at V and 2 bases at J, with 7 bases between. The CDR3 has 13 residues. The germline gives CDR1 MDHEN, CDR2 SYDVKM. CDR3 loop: CASSLLGNTEAFF. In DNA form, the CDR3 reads TGTGCCAGCAGTTTGTTGGGTAACACTGAAGCTTTCTTT.